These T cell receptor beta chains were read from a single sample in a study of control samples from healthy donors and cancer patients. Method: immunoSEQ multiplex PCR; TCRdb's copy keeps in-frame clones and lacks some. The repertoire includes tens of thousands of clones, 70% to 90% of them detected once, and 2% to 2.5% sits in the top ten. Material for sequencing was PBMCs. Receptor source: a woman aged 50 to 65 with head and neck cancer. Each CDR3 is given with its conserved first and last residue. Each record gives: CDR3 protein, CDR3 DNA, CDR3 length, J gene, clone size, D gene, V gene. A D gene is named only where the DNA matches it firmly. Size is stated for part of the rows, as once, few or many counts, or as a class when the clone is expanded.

CASSVGMNTEAFF TGTGCCAGCAGCGTAGGGATGAACACTGAAGCTTTCTTT 13 TRBJ1-1 NA NA TRBV9
CASSLSSLMAETQYF TGTGCCAGCAGCTTGTCTAGCTTAATGGCTGAGACCCAGTACTTC 15 TRBJ2-5 NA NA TRBV7-2
CASSASPGAYNSPLHF TGTGCCAGCAGCGCCTCCCCCGGGGCCTATAATTCACCCCTCCACTTT 16 TRBJ1-6 NA NA TRBV5-6
CAISESGLHWEQFF TGTGCCATCAGTGAGTCGGGCCTTCATTGGGAGCAGTTCTTC 14 TRBJ2-1 NA NA TRBV10-3
CASRKEGNTEAFF TGTGCCAGCAGGAAAGAGGGTAACACTGAAGCTTTCTTT 13 TRBJ1-1 NA NA TRBV28
CASSLGQGASGSPLHF TGTGCCAGCTCACTGGGACAGGGGGCTTCAGGATCACCCCTCCACTTT 16 TRBJ1-6 once TRBD1 TRBV18
CASRRQGETNEKLFF TGTGCCAGCAGACGACAGGGAGAAACTAATGAAAAACTGTTTTTT 15 TRBJ1-4 NA TRBD1 TRBV28
CASSLRTGGHNEQFF TGTGCCAGCAGCTTAAGAACAGGGGGACACAATGAGCAGTTCTTC 15 TRBJ2-1 NA TRBD1 TRBV7-2
CASSRGLRTDTQYF TGTGCCAGCAGTAGGGGGCTACGCACAGATACGCAGTATTTT 14 TRBJ2-3 NA TRBD1 TRBV28
CASSTGPGNGPAFF TGCGCCAGCAGCACCGGACCTGGGAACGGGCCAGCTTTCTTT 14 TRBJ1-1 NA NA TRBV5-1
CASTRTSGGPGTGELFF TGTGCCAGCACCCGGACTAGCGGGGGCCCGGGCACCGGGGAGCTGTTTTTT 17 TRBJ2-2 NA TRBD2 TRBV9
CARSLQRQPWGYTF TGTGCCAGAAGCTTGCAGAGACAGCCCTGGGGCTACACCTTC 14 TRBJ1-2 NA NA TRBV5-3
CASSPTGGFGNQPQHF TGTGCCAGCAGCCCCACAGGGGGCTTCGGCAATCAGCCCCAGCATTTT 16 TRBJ1-5 NA TRBD1 TRBV7-8
CASSLQNYGYTF TGTGCCAGCAGTTTACAGAACTATGGCTACACCTTC 12 TRBJ1-2 NA NA TRBV12-3/TRBV12-4
CASSFGLGGRDSSSYEQYF TGCGCCAGCAGCTTTGGATTGGGCGGGAGGGACAGTAGCTCCTACGAGCAGTACTTC 19 TRBJ2-7 NA TRBD2 TRBV5-1
CASSLVSGGANEQFF TGCGCCAGCAGCTTGGTCAGCGGGGGTGCGAATGAGCAGTTCTTC 15 TRBJ2-1 NA TRBD2 TRBV5-1
CASSPNNYGYTF TGTGCCAGCAGCCCTAATAACTATGGCTACACCTTC 12 TRBJ1-2 NA NA TRBV3-1/TRBV3-2
CASSPFWGPNEKLFF TGTGCCAGCAGCCCTTTTTGGGGCCCTAATGAAAAACTGTTTTTT 15 TRBJ1-4 few NA TRBV5-6
CASSLDFGGQETQYF TGTGCCAGCAGCTTAGATTTTGGGGGCCAAGAGACCCAGTACTTC 15 TRBJ2-5 once NA TRBV7-7
CASSFFVTADTQYF TGTGCCAGCAGCTTTTTCGTGACTGCAGATACGCAGTATTTT 14 TRBJ2-3 NA NA TRBV7-2
CASSLGQALEQYF TGTGCCAGCAGCTTGGGACAGGCCCTGGAGCAGTACTTC 13 TRBJ2-7 NA TRBD1 TRBV7-9
CASRVGNSPLHF TGTGCCAGCAGAGTGGGAAATTCACCCCTCCACTTT 12 TRBJ1-6 NA NA TRBV27
CASSPFTRGGNQPQHF TGTGCCAGCAGCCCATTTACCAGGGGTGGCAATCAGCCCCAGCATTTT 16 TRBJ1-5 NA NA TRBV7-2
CASRPDRGGNEKLFF TGTGCCAGCAGGCCAGACAGGGGTGGTAATGAAAAACTGTTTTTT 15 TRBJ1-4 NA TRBD1 TRBV28
CASSFRGGELFF TGTGCCAGCAGCTTCCGAGGCGGGGAGCTGTTTTTT 12 TRBJ2-2 NA NA TRBV7-9
CSGGDRGLDGYTF TGCAGCGGTGGGGACAGGGGGCTCGACGGCTACACCTTC 13 TRBJ1-2 once TRBD1 TRBV29-1
CASRTGTSGYNEQFF TGTGCCAGCAGAACTGGGACTAGCGGGTACAATGAGCAGTTCTTC 15 TRBJ2-1 NA TRBD2 TRBV6-5
CASSLRSMNTEAFF TGTGCCAGCAGCTTGCGCTCTATGAACACTGAAGCTTTCTTT 14 TRBJ1-1 NA NA TRBV5-8
CASSLDREQPQHF TGTGCCAGCAGCTTAGACAGGGAACAGCCCCAGCATTTT 13 TRBJ1-5 NA NA TRBV7-8
CAWTLSRNSPLHF TGTGCCTGGACCCTCTCGCGTAATTCACCCCTCCACTTT 13 TRBJ1-6 NA NA TRBV30
CASSDWGTGGTGANVLTF TGTGCCAGCTCGGACTGGGGGACAGGGGGGACTGGGGCCAACGTCCTGACTTTC 18 TRBJ2-6 NA TRBD1 TRBV27
CASRITTFNEQFF TGCGCCAGCAGGATAACAACCTTCAATGAGCAGTTCTTC 13 TRBJ2-1 NA NA TRBV5-1
CASSLDGAGTIYEQYF TGTGCCAGCAGCCTTGATGGCGCGGGCACGATCTACGAGCAGTACTTC 16 TRBJ2-7 NA NA TRBV4-2
CASSLSSGVGGYTF TGTGCCAGCAGCTTATCATCCGGGGTTGGGGGCTACACCTTC 14 TRBJ1-2 NA NA TRBV7-9
CASSPRQGMNTEAFF TGTGCCAGCAGCCCCCGACAGGGGATGAACACTGAAGCTTTCTTT 15 TRBJ1-1 NA TRBD1 TRBV7-9
CASSKGLAGGQETQYF TGTGCCAGCAGTAAGGGACTAGCGGGGGGACAAGAGACCCAGTACTTC 16 TRBJ2-5 NA TRBD2 TRBV28
CASSRTGAEGQPQHF TGTGCCAGCAGCCGAACAGGGGCCGAAGGTCAGCCCCAGCATTTT 15 TRBJ1-5 NA TRBD1 TRBV9
CASSFLQGRDPLHF TGTGCCAGCAGTTTTTTGCAGGGACGAGATCCCCTCCACTTT 14 TRBJ1-6 NA NA TRBV28
CASSLVQAYNEQFF TGTGCCAGCAGTTTGGTACAGGCTTACAATGAGCAGTTCTTC 14 TRBJ2-1 NA NA TRBV28
CASSQLGFTDTQYF TGTGCCAGCAGCCAACTGGGCTTCACAGATACGCAGTATTTT 14 TRBJ2-3 NA NA TRBV14
CASSIRGWDGKNIQYF TGTGCCAGTAGTATCCGCGGGTGGGATGGCAAAAACATTCAGTACTTC 16 TRBJ2-4 NA NA TRBV19
CASYRGASGYTF TGTGCCAGTTACAGGGGCGCAAGTGGCTACACCTTC 12 TRBJ1-2 NA TRBD1 TRBV6-5
CASSLRRGGEKLFF TGTGCCAGCAGTTTAAGAAGGGGCGGGGAAAAACTGTTTTTT 14 TRBJ1-4 NA NA TRBV27
CASSPQNTEAFF TGTGCCAGCAGCCCACAGAACACTGAAGCTTTCTTT 12 TRBJ1-1 NA NA TRBV7-8
CASSLGRNSYNEQFF TGTGCCAGCAGTCTCGGACGTAACTCCTACAATGAGCAGTTCTTC 15 TRBJ2-1 few NA TRBV6-5
CASSRDRVSYNEQFF TGTGCCAGCAGTAGGGACAGGGTCTCCTACAATGAGCAGTTCTTC 15 TRBJ2-1 NA TRBD1 TRBV6-4
CASSFTRGSNSPLHF TGTGCCAGCAGTTTTACCCGGGGGTCTAATTCACCCCTCCACTTT 15 TRBJ1-6 NA NA TRBV27
CAWSSMTGNQPQHF TGTGCCTGGAGTAGCATGACAGGCAATCAGCCCCAGCATTTT 14 TRBJ1-5 NA NA TRBV30
CASSLEVAGSIITDTQYF TGTGCCAGCAGCTTAGAGGTAGCGGGGTCAATTATCACAGATACGCAGTATTTT 18 TRBJ2-3 NA TRBD2 TRBV11-2
CAWSTGDYSNQPQHF TGTGCCTGGAGTACAGGGGACTATAGCAATCAGCCCCAGCATTTT 15 TRBJ1-5 NA TRBD1 TRBV30
CASSSRDRSGGSYEQYF TGTGCCAGCAGTTCCCGGGACAGGTCTGGGGGCTCCTACGAGCAGTACTTC 17 TRBJ2-7 NA TRBD1 TRBV27
CASSPLSVGQPQHF TGTGCCAGCAGCCCATTATCAGTCGGTCAGCCCCAGCATTTT 14 TRBJ1-5 few NA TRBV7-2
CASSLPRQNTGELFF TGTGCCAGCAGCTTGCCTCGACAGAACACCGGGGAGCTGTTTTTT 15 TRBJ2-2 NA NA TRBV5-4